This is a list of T cell receptor beta chains from one sample in a study of shared clonotypes between healthy human individuals. Sequenced by immunoSEQ multiplex PCR; TCRdb stores in-frame clones only, minus some. The table includes millions of clones, 85% to 95% detected once. Sequencing was performed on naive CD8+ T cells from PBMCs. All receptors derive from a man aged 18 to 30 in good health. Some clones in this sample may be carry-over from other donors' samples. The CDR3 runs from the conserved cysteine through the conserved F or W. A D gene is named only where the DNA matches it firmly.

D	V	J	DNA	CDR3
.	TRBV27	TRBJ2-3	TGTGCCAGCACCTGGGGCGGGAGCACAGATACGCAGTATTTT	CASTWGGSTDTQYF
.	TRBV15	TRBJ2-7	TGTGCCACCGCTACTCGAGGGGCTAACGAGCAGTACTTC	CATATRGANEQYF
.	TRBV2	TRBJ2-6	TGTGCCAGCAGTGAATGGGACTCACGGGCTGGGGCCAACGTCCTGACTTTC	CASSEWDSRAGANVLTF
TRBD2	TRBV7-9	TRBJ2-5	TGTGCCAGCAGCCTAGGGACTAGCGGGAGTTATGAGACCCAGTACTTC	CASSLGTSGSYETQYF
TRBD1	TRBV5-5	TRBJ2-5	TGTGCCAGCAGCCGGGACAGGGCCGCTCAAGAGACCCAGTACTTC	CASSRDRAAQETQYF
.	TRBV28	TRBJ1-5	TGTGCCAGCAGTTTAACGGGGGGACTCAATCAGCCCCAGCATTTT	CASSLTGGLNQPQHF
.	TRBV7-9	TRBJ2-6	TGTGCCAGCAGCGGCCCAGGACAGACCCCTGGGGCCAACGTCCTGACTTTC	CASSGPGQTPGANVLTF
.	TRBV27	TRBJ2-1	TGTGCCAGCAGCCCCTGGCCTAACAATGAGCAGTTCTTC	CASSPWPNNEQFF
.	TRBV29-1	TRBJ1-2	TGCAGCGTAGTAGGGTGGTGGGGCTACACCTTC	CSVVGWWGYTF
.	TRBV30	TRBJ2-7	TGTGCCTGGACCCAGCGGCGGGTTGAGTCCGAGCAGTACTTC	CAWTQRRVESEQYF
.	TRBV27	TRBJ2-2	TGTGCCAGCAGTCCACTCAGGGTGCGCGGCACCGGGGAGCTGTTTTTT	CASSPLRVRGTGELFF
.	TRBV19	TRBJ1-3	TGTGCCAGTAGTATTGCCTACTCTGGAAACACCATATATTTT	CASSIAYSGNTIYF
TRBD1	TRBV7-9	TRBJ1-1	TGTGCCAGCAGCTTGAGACAGGGCCGCGAGGACACTGAAGCTTTCTTT	CASSLRQGREDTEAFF
.	TRBV11-3	TRBJ2-1	TGTGCCAGCAGCTTATTTGGGCGCGAGCAGTTCTTC	CASSLFGREQFF
.	TRBV6-5	TRBJ1-1	TGTGCCAGCAGTGCTTTCCGTACAGCGAACACTGAAGCTTTCTTT	CASSAFRTANTEAFF